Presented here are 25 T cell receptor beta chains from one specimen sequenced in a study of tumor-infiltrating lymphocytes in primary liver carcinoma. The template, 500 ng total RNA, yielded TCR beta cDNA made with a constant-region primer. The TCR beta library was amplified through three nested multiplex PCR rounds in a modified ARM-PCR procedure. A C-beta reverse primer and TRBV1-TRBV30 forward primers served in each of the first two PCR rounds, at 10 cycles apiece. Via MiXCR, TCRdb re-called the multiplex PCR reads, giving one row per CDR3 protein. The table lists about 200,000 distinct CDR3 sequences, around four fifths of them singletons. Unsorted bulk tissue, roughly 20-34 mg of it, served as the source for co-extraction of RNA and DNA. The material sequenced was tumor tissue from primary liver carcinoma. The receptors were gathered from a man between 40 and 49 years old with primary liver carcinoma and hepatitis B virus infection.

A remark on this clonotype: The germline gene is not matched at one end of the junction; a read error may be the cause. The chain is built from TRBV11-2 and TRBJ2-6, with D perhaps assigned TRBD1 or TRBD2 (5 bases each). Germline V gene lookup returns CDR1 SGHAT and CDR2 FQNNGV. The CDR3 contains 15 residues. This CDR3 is CATQRPRFGANVMTF. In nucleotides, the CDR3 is TGTGCCACCCAGCGGCCGCGCTTTGGGGCCAACGTCATGACCTTC. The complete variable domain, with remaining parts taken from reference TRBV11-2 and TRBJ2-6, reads EAGVAQSPRYKIIEKRQSVAFWCNPISGHATLYWYQQILGQGPKLLIQFQNNGVVDDSQLPKDRFSAERLKGVDSTLKIQPAKLEDSAVYLCATQRPRFGANVMTFGAGSRLTVL.

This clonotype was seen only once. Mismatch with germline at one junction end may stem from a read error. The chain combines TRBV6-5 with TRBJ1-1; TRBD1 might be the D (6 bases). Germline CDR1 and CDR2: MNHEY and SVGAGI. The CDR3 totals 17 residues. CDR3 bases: TGTGCCAGCAGTTCCCTCACGGGGGCGGTAGGTATCGCTGAAGCTTTCTTC. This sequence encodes CASSSLTGAVGIAEAFF.

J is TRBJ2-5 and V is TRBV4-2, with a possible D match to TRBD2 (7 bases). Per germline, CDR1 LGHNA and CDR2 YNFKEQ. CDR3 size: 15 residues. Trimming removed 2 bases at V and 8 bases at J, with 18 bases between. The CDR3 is CASSQIRGAGETQYF. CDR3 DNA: TGTGCCAGCAGCCAAATACGGGGGGCGGGGGAAACCCAGTACTTC.

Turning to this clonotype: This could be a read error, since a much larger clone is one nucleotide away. The CDR3 DNA reads TGTGCCAGCACCCGCGTGACAGGTGGTAGTGATGAGCAGTTCTTC. It codes for CASTRVTGGSDEQFF. The rearrangement joins TRBV9 to TRBJ2-1; possible D gene TRBD1, 6 bases. The germline V and J ends were trimmed by 6 bases and 8 bases, with 21 bases remaining between them. The germline V gene encodes CDR1 SGDLS and CDR2 YYNGEE. This CDR3 region has 15 residues.

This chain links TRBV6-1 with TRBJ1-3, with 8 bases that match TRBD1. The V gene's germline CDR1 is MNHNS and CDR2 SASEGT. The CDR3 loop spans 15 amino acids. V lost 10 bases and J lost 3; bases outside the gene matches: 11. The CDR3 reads CAITLLTGVGNTIYF. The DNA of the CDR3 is TGTGCCATCACCCTTCTGACAGGGGTTGGAAACACCATATATTTT.

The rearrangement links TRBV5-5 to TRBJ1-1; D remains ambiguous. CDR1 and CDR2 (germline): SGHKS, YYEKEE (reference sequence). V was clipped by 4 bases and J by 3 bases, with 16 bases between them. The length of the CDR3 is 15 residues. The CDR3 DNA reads TGTGCCAGCAGCCGTGACTGTGAACGGTACACTGAAGCTTTCTTT. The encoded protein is CASSRDCERYTEAFF.

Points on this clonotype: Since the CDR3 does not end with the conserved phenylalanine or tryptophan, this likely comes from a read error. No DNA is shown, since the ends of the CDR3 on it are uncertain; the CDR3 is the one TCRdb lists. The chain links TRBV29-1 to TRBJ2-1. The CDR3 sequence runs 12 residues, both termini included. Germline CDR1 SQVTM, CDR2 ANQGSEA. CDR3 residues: CSVVWATYEQFL.

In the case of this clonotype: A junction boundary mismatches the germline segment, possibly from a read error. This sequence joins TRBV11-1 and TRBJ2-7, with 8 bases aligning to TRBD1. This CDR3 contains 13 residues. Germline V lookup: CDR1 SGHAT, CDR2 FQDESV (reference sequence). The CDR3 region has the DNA TGTACCAACAGGGGGAAGCGATCCTACGAGCAGCACTTC. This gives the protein CTNRGKRSYEQHF.

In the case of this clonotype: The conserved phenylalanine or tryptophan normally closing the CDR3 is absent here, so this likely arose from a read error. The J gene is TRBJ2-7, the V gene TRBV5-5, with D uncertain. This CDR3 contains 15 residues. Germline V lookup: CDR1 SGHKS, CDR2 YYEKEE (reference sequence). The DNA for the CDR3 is TGTGCCAGCAGCTTGGCATCTTCTGGTCCCTATGAGCAGTACATC. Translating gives CASSLASSGPYEQYI.

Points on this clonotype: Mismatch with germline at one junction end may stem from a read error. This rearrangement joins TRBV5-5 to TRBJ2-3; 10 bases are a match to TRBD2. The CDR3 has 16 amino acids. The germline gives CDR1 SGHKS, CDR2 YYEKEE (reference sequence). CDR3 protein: CASRTRSGRGTDTQYF. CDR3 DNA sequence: TGTGCCAGCAGGACCCGAAGCGGGAGGGGAACAGATACACAGTATTTT.

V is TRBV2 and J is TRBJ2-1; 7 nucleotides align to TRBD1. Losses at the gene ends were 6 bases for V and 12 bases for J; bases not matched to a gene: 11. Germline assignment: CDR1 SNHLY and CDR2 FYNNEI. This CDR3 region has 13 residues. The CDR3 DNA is TGTGCCAGCAGGACAGGGCAAGCAGGACTGCAGTTCTTC. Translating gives CASRTGQAGLQFF.

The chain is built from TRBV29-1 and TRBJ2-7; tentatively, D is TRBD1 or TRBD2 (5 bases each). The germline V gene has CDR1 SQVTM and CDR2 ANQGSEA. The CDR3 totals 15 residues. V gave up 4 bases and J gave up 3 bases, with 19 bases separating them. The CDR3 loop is CSVASVWGMHYEQYF. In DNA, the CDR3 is TGCAGCGTTGCGAGTGTATGGGGGATGCACTACGAGCAGTACTTC.

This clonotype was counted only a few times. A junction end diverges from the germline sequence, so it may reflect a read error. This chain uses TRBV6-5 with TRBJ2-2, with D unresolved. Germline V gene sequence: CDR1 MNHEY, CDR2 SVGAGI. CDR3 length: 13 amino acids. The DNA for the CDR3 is TGTACCAGCAGTTACCAAGACACCGGGGAGCTGTTTTTT. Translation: CTSSYQDTGELFF.

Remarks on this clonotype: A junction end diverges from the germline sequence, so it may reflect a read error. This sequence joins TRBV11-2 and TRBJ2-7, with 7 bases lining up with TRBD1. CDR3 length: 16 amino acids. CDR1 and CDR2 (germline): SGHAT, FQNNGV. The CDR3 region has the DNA TGTGCCAGCAGCTTAGCCCCAGACAGGGCTAAATACGAGCAGACCTTC. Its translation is CASSLAPDRAKYEQTF.

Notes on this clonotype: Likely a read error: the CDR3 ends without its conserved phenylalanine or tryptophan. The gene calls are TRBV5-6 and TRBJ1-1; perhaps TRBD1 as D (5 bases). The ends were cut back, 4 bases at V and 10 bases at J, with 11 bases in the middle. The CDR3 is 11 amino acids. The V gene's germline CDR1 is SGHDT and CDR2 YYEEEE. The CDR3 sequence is CASSLSGTAFI. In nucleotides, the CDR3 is TGTGCCAGCAGCCTCTCAGGGACAGCTTTCATA.

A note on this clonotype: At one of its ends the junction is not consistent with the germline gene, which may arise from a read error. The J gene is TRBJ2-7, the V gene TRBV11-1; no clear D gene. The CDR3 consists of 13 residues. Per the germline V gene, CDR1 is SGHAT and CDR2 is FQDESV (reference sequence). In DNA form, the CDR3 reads TGTGCCAGCAGGGGGAAGTTATCCTACGAGCAGTGCTTC. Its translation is CASRGKLSYEQCF.

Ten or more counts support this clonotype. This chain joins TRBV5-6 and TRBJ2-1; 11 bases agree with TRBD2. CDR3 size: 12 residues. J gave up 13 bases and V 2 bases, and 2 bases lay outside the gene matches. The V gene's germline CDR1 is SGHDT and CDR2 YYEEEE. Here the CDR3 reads CASSFSGRAQFF. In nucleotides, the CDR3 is TGTGCCAGCAGCTTTAGCGGGAGGGCCCAGTTCTTC.

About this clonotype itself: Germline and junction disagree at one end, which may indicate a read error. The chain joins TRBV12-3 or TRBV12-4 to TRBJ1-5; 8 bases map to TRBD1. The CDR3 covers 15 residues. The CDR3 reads CASRLGPGGHQPQLF. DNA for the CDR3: TGTGCCAGCAGATTAGGGCCAGGGGGCCATCAGCCCCAGCTTTTT.

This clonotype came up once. The CDR3 DNA reads as TGTGCCAGCAGGTGTACGACGGAGAACACTGAAGCTTTCTTT. It yields the protein CASRCTTENTEAFF. J is TRBJ1-1 and V is TRBV5-4; D remains unclear. V lost 5 bases and J 1 base, leaving 12 bases between the germline ends. This CDR3 has 14 residues. In germline, CDR1 is SGHNT, CDR2 YYREEE (reference sequence).

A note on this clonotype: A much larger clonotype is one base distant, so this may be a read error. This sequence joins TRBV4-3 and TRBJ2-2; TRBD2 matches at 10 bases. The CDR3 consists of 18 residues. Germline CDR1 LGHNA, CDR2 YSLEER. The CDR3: CANSQAPWGAGGPGELFF. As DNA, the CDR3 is TGCGCCAACAGCCAAGCCCCTTGGGGAGCGGGGGGGCCCGGGGAGCTGTTTTTT.

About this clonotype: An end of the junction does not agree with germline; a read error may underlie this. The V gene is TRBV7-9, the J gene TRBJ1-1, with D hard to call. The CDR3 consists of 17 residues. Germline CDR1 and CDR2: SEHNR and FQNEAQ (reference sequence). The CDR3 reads CDSSDRAGASGNTEAFF. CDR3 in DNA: TGTGACAGCAGCGATCGGGCAGGAGCGAGTGGGAACACTGAAGCTTTCTTT. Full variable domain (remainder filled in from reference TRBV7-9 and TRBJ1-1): DTGVSQNPRHKITKRGQNVTFRCDPISEHNRLYWYRQTLGQGPEFLTYFQNEAQLEKSRLLSDRFSAERPKGSFSTLEIQRTEQGDSAMYLCDSSDRAGASGNTEAFFGQGTRLTVV.

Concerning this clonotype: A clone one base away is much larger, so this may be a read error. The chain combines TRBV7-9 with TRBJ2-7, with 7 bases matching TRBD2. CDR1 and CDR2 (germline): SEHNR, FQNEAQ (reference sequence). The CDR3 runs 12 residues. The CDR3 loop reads CTSGDGSYEQYF. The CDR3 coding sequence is TGTACCAGCGGGGACGGCTCCTACGAGCAGTACTTC.

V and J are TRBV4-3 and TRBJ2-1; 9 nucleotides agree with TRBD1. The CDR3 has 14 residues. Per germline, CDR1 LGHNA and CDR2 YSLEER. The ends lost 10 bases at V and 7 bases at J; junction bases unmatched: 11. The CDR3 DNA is TGCGCCAACAGACTGGACAGGGGAGGGAATGAGCAGTTCTTC. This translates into CANRLDRGGNEQFF.

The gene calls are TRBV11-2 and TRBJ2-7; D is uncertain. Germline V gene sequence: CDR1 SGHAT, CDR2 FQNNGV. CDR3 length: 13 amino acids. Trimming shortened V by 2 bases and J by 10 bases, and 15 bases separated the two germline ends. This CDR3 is CASSLSEWVHQYF. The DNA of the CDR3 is TGTGCCAGCAGCTTAAGCGAGTGGGTCCACCAGTACTTC.

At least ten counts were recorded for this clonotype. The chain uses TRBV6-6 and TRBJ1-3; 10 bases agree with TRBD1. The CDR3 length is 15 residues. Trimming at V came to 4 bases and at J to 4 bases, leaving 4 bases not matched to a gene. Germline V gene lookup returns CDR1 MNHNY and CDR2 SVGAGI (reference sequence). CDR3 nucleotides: TGTGCCAGCAGTTCGGACAGGGGGTACGGAAACACCATATATTTT. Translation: CASSSDRGYGNTIYF.